Detailed here is one T cell receptor (beta chain). Its antigen is not known. The record originates from a study of T cell responses to AZD1222 COVID-19 vaccine. The study, taken as a whole, reports: Nearly half of spike-specific TCRs reportedly go after variant regions that carry no mutations. White British people made up most donors, females outnumbered males, and clonal diversity was possibly underestimated.

TCRdb's table, derived via immunoSEQ multiplex PCR, lists solely in-frame clones and lacks some. Here the sample spans over 100,000 clones, more than 75% being singletons. This material consisted of peripheral blood, taken on day 0 of AZD1222 vaccination. This TCR was recovered from an adult in good health.

CDR3 bases: TGTGCCAGCAGCCAAGGGACAGCTCCTACTGAAGCTTTCTTT. Translation gives CASSQGTAPTEAFF. The rearrangement uses TRBV5-6 and TRBJ1-1; 7 bases line up with TRBD1. This CDR3 contains 14 residues. Trimming took 4 bases from V and 5 from J; bases not matched to a gene: 8. Germline CDR1 is SGHDT and CDR2 is YYEEEE.